This TCR beta chain was recorded in a study of cytomegalovirus exposure and HLA in healthy donors (dated 2017 in TCRdb). Broadly, across the study: An earlier analysis of more than 550 of the donors reported around 280 Gb of sequence data and 90 million to 120 million unique TCR beta sequences obtained from 180 million or so T cells. About 330 gigabases of sequencing data and tens of millions of unique TCR sequences made up an early release that covered under 750 HLA-typed donors. The genetic ancestry cluster associated with self-reported Caucasian donors included 70% to 85% of the 398 genotyped donors. The study aimed to test whether cataloging public T cell receptors could reveal signatures of past pathogen exposure. The T cell repertoires of around 730 subjects were profiled by immunosequencing and related to cytomegalovirus serostatus. Along with the approximately 670-subject first cohort, a separate validation cohort of 120 different subjects was used. To predict cytomegalovirus infection status, the study combined high-throughput TCR immunosequencing, statistical association of individual TCRs with disease status, and machine learning. To study patterns of TCR occurrence, a later analysis re-analyzed previously published TCR beta repertoires from around 700 donors and added high-resolution HLA genotyping. Rather than drawing on any new phenotypic data, the later analysis identified candidate immune exposures from TCR beta sequences and the way those sequences occurred across donors. To decide whether each TCR beta V gene segment behaved as functional or pseudogenic, an earlier analysis of 587 of the donors relied on high-throughput TCR beta sequencing. Donor age, sex, ethnicity and CMV serostatus were collected together with the repertoire data. A later genetic analysis used genome-wide SNP genotypes for about 65% of the roughly 670 donors, treating that subset as a discovery cohort. All discovery cohort repertoires had been generated using a single sequencing platform. HLA typing covered class I and class II loci at four-digit resolution. Typing coverage varied by locus: about 620-630 donors for A, B, C, DRB1 and DQB1; around 560 for DQA1; more than 600 for DPA1; some 470 for DPB1. Because of strong linkage in the cohort, 5 or 6 DR-DQ haplotypes were treated as single units for association and clustering. Among some 400 genotyped donors of the cohort, an average of 235,054 unique TCR beta nucleotide sequences were sequenced per donor, about a sixth of them non-productive.

CDR1 and CDR2, per the germline V gene (reference sequence), are SEHNR and FQNEAQ. Trimming leaves V shorter by 1 base and J shorter by 4 bases, with the junction holding 5 bases beyond the gene matches. The CDR3 starts with the cysteine, ends with the phenylalanine, and has 15 residues. Only CDR3 DNA is held: 45 bases, read in frame from base 1. About this clone itself: This receptor's antigen is unknown. No base qualities exist here, and no much larger clone lies one base off it.

Study-level results and caveats: HLA typing was unavailable for some donors at each locus, so association tests used only the typed subset. This cohort had only TCR beta chains sequenced, and the lack of alpha or paired-chain data limited which features could be detected. A later analysis found that TCR association rates varied across HLA loci, with DRB1 alleles showing the most associated TCRs and HLA-C alleles the fewest. The authors suggested that the approach could potentially be extended to other disease states and immunological phenotypes. A further reported finding was that TCR beta sequences accurately predicted the HLA-A and HLA-B alleles for most subjects in the first cohort. Across donors, most TCR sequences were observed very rarely, whereas some public TCRs were present in many individuals. Roughly uniform sequencing depth across donors was assumed in presence/absence analyses, although this assumption may not hold. In a later analysis, several top co-occurrence clusters were reported to appear linked to parvovirus B19, influenza, CMV and Epstein-Barr virus. Compared with the approximately 710-donor mean, donors in an Asian-associated ancestry cluster had fewer N-insertions in productive TCRs, according to a later genetic analysis. An earlier analysis of approximately 590 of the donors showed that most TCR beta V segments appeared in productive rearrangements either about 87% or about 30% of the time, which broadly matched IMGT annotations. Linkage disequilibrium might explain the correlated functional status among segregating V segments, but an unknown experimental factor could not be excluded. Immune exposure information for the cohort was limited to CMV serostatus. A cluster of highly shared sequence variants was judged likely to represent a technical artifact of the sequencing pipeline. The classifier was reported to diagnose cytomegalovirus status with high specificity and sensitivity in both the original and validation cohorts. The earlier analysis of 587 of the donors excluded approximately 15 rarely observed V segments, including chromosome 9 orphons, because counts were too low. Three of the identified cytomegalovirus-associated TCR beta chains were confirmed in vitro to be specific for cytomegalovirus antigens. A later genetic analysis associated a missense DCLRE1C variant with V-gene and J-gene trimming of TCR beta chains, and an independent cohort replicated the association. In a later analysis, around 17,000 TCR beta sequences were associated with specific HLA alleles at a false discovery rate of 0.05. The study listed approximately 150 TCR beta chains as associated with cytomegalovirus. A later analysis found that most CMV-associated TCR beta chains appeared HLA-restricted, with HLA associations seemingly driven largely by CMV exposure. In a later analysis, HLA-associated TCR beta chains were found to be more clonally expanded and to have lower generation probabilities than equally common non-associated chains. Because the 87-base-pair reads could not distinguish some IMGT-functional V segments, including TRBV6-2 and TRBV6-3, those segments were excluded. When HLA alleles, especially DR and DQ, strongly co-occurred, TCR associations were difficult to assign to individual alleles.

The cohort comprised 666 healthy bone marrow donors. At the time of sampling, every cohort member was nominally healthy, though immune exposures that went unrecorded were likely present. The donor was CMV seronegative and belonged to the group of 380 or so seronegative cohort members. A peripheral blood sample was provided by each donor, and peripheral blood mononuclear cells were used for TCR beta sequencing. Genomic DNA was extracted from the blood cell samples with the Qiagen DNeasy Blood Extraction Kit. Library method: the immunoSEQ multiplex PCR assay. A mixture of 60 forward primers for TCR Vbeta segments and 13 reverse primers for TCR Jbeta segments was used in the multiplex PCR. A multiplex PCR assay on genomic DNA amplified the CDR3 region of rearranged TCR beta genes. The amplified TCR beta libraries were sequenced on the Illumina HiSeq System as 87-base-pair reads. In the paper's pipeline: In a later analysis, roughly 80 million unique TCR beta chains were counted across the roughly 610 repertoires, and approximately 11 million of these chains were shared by at least two donors. Raw reads were error-corrected and collapsed into unique sequences by a nearest-neighbor algorithm in which closely related sequences were merged to remove PCR and sequencing errors. To assign V, D and J gene segments, CDR3 sequences were aligned to IMGT reference sequences. For a sequence to be retained, a match of at least six nucleotides to both a V gene segment and a J gene segment was required. Rearrangements were classified as productive when the CDR3 lacked stop codons and remained in frame with V and J, and all other rearrangements were classified as non-productive. Following IMGT convention, CDR3 was defined as the stretch from the second conserved V-encoded cysteine to the conserved J-encoded phenylalanine. In an earlier analysis of 550 to 650 of the donors, sequences lacking an unambiguous match to a single V gene segment were excluded. In an earlier analysis of 587 of the donors, V segments were called functional above 56.7% productive rearrangements and were called segregating when the between-donor standard deviation exceeded 5%. To diagnose cytomegalovirus status from the catalog of TCR beta chain sequences, a statistical classification framework was built. V and J gene assignment, in a later analysis, came from comparing TCR nucleotide sequences with IMGT/GENE-DB human TR gene sequences. In a later analysis, CDR3 sequences and most-parsimonious VDJ recombination scenarios were assigned using the TCRdist pipeline. In a later analysis, each TCR beta chain was defined by its CDR3 amino acid sequence together with its V-gene family, and reads lacking a unique V-gene family were excluded. In a later analysis, several hundred highly shared, low-generation-probability nucleotide sequences were removed to address suspected cross-contamination and a sequencing artifact. For each public chain, a later analysis derived a clonal expansion index from normalized ranks of inferred template counts within each repertoire. In a later analysis, generation probabilities were computed with a VDJ recombination model fitted to out-of-frame rearrangements, and the resulting probabilities were checked against IGoR. In a later analysis, hypergeometric tests were used to score TCR-TCR, TCR-HLA and TCR-CMV co-occurrence, with a repertoire-size bias correction applied to TCR pairs. In a later analysis, false discovery rates were estimated by permuting HLA or CMV assignments 20 times. A later analysis grouped co-occurring TCRs with DBSCAN, adding TCRdist sequence similarity when clustering within HLA-allele-positive subsets. Repertoires with fewer than 30,000 or more than 120,000 public chains were left out of co-occurrence clustering, as were about five repertoires with anomalous nucleotide sharing. Sourced from immuneACCESS, this table was stored by TCRdb with only in-frame sequences that have V and J called. A share of the clones is absent; for the studies checked, an unresolved V gene accounts for under half, and the remainder has no known explanation. V, J and clone size are those of that table, while D and trimming were read from the DNA. This sample has about 140,000 clones in its table, and roughly 77% of those were observed once. The ten most abundant clones make up 1.5% to 2% of the sample.

The sequence was collected from a woman in her 30s in good health and CMV-seronegative. The sample taken for sequencing was PBMCs. Recombination connected TRBV7-9 to TRBJ2-3; 7 bases in between match TRBD2. The bases are TGTGCCAGCAGCTTAGGGGGGGGTAGCGCAGATACGCAGTATTTT. Translated, it gives CASSLGGGSADTQYF.